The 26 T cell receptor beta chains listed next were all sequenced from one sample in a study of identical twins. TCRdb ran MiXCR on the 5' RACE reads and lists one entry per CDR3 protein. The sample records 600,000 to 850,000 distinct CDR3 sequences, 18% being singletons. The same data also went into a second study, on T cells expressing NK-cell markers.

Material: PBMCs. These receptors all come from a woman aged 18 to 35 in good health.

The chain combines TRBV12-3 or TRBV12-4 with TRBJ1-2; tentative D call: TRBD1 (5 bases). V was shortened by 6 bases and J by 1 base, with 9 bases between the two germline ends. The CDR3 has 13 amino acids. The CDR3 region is CASRSTVNYGYTF. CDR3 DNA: TGTGCCAGCAGGTCGACAGTTAACTATGGCTACACCTTC.

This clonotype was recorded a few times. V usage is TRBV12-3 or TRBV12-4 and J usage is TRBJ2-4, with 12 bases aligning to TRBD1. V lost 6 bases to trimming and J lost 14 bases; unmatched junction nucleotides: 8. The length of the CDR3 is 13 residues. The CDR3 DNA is TGTGCCAGCAGCGCCGGGACAGGGGGCGGGAAGTACTTC. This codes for CASSAGTGGGKYF.

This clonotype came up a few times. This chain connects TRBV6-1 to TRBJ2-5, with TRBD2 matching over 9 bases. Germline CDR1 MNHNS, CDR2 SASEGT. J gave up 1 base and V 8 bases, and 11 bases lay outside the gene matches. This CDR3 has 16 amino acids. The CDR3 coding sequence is TGTGCCAGCGGCTCCCCGCGGGGGGGTTCCCAAGAGACCCAGTACTTC. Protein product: CASGSPRGGSQETQYF.

This CDR3 is CASSLGTGVDEQYF. DNA for the CDR3: TGTGCCAGCAGCTTAGGGACAGGGGTGGACGAGCAGTACTTC. The gene calls are TRBV7-6 and TRBJ2-7; 9 bases are shared with TRBD1. The CDR3 consists of 14 residues. V dropped 1 base and J dropped 5; count of bases not matched to a gene: 3. Germline CDR1 is SGHVS and CDR2 is FNYEAQ.

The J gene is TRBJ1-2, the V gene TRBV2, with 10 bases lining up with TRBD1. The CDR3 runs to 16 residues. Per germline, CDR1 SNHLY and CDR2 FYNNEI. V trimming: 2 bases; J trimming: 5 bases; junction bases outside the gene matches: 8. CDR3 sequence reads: CASSEFGQGDFYGYTF. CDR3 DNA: TGTGCCAGCAGTGAATTCGGACAGGGGGACTTTTATGGCTACACCTTC.

Written as DNA, the CDR3 is TGTGCTAGCTCGGACAGGGATCCCCTCCACTTT. Translation: CASSDRDPLHF. The V gene is TRBV7-7, the J gene TRBJ1-6; 8 bases are a match to TRBD1. Germline V gene lookup returns CDR1 SSHAT and CDR2 FNYEAQ (reference sequence). The CDR3 sequence is 11 residues long.

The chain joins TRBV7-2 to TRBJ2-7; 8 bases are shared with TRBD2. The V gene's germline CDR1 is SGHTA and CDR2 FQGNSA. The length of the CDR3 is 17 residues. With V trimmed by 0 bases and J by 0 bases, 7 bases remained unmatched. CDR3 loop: CASSLASGTRGSYEQYF. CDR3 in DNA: TGTGCCAGCAGCTTAGCGTCAGGGACTAGAGGCTCCTACGAGCAGTACTTC.

The CDR3 is CASSDPTTSVYNEQFF. The CDR3 DNA reads as TGTGCCAGCAGCGATCCGACGACTAGCGTGTACAATGAGCAGTTCTTC. This chain joins TRBV14 and TRBJ2-1; 8 positions agree with TRBD2. In germline, CDR1 is SGHDN, CDR2 FVKESK. The CDR3 contains 16 residues. V lost 5 bases to trimming and J lost 4 bases; unmatched junction nucleotides: 10.

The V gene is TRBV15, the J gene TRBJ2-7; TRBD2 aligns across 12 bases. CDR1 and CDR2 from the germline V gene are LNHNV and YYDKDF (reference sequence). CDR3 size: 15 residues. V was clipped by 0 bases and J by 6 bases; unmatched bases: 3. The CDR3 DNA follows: TGTGCCACCAGCAGAGATCTGACTAGCGGGGGCGAGCAGTACTTC. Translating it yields CATSRDLTSGGEQYF.

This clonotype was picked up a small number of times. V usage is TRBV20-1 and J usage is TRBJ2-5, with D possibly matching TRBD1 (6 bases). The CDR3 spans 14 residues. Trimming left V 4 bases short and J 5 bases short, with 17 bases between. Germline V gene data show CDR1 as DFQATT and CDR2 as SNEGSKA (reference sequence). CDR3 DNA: TGCAGTGCTAAGAGTCCTGCCAGGGGCGAGACCCAGTACTTC. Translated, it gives CSAKSPARGETQYF.

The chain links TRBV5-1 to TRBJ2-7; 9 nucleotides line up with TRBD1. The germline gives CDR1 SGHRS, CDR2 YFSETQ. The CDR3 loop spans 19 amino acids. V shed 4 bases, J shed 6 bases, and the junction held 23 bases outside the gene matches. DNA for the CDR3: TGCGCCAGCAGCCTACGCAGCTCCGGGACAGGGACCCTTGCTAGCGAGCAGTACTTC. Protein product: CASSLRSSGTGTLASEQYF.

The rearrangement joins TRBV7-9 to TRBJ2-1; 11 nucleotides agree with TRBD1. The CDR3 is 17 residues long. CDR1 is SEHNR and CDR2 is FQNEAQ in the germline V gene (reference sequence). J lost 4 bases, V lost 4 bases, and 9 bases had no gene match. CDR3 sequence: CASSSSHRDRGYNEQFF. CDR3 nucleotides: TGTGCCAGCAGCTCATCCCACCGGGACAGGGGGTACAATGAGCAGTTCTTC.

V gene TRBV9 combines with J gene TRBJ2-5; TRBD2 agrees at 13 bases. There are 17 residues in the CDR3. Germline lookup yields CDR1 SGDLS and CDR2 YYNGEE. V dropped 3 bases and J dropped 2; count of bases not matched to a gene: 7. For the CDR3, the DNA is TGTGCCAGCAGCGGGACTAGCGGGGGCCCCATGCAAGAGACCCAGTACTTC. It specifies CASSGTSGGPMQETQYF.

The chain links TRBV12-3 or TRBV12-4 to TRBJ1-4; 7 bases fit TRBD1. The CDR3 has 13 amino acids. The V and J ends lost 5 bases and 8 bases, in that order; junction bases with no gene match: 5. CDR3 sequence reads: CASSDRAREKLFF. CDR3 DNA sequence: TGTGCCAGCAGTGACAGGGCCAGGGAAAAACTGTTTTTT.

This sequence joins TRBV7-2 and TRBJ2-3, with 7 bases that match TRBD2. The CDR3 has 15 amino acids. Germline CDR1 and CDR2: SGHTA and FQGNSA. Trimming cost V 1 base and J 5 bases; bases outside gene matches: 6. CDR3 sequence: CASSLVGWGGDTQYF. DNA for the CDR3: TGTGCCAGCAGCTTAGTGGGGTGGGGGGGAGATACGCAGTATTTT.

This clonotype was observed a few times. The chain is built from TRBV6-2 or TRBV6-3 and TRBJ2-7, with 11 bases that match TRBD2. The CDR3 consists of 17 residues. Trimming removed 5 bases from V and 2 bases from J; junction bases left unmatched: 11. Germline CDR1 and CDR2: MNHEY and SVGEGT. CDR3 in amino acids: CASSRPTSGKNTYEQYF. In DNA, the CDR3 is TGTGCCAGCAGTCGCCCGACTAGCGGGAAAAACACCTACGAGCAGTACTTC.

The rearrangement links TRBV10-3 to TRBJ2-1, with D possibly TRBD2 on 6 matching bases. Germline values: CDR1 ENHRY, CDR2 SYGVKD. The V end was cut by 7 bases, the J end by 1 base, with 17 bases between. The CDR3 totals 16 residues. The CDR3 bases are TGTGCCATCAAGACCGCGGGACCACTTTCCTACAATGAGCAGTTCTTC. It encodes CAIKTAGPLSYNEQFF.

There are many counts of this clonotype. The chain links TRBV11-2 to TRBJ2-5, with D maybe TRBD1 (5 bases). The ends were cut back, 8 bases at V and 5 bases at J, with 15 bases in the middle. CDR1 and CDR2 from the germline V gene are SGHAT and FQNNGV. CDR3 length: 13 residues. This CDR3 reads CASAFRVGETQYF. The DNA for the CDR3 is TGTGCCAGCGCTTTCAGGGTAGGGGAGACCCAGTACTTC.

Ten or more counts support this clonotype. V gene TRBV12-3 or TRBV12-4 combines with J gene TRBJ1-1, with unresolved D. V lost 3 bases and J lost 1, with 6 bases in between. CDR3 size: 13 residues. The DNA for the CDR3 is TGTGCCAGCAGTTTCCCCCCGAACACTGAAGCTTTCTTT. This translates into CASSFPPNTEAFF.

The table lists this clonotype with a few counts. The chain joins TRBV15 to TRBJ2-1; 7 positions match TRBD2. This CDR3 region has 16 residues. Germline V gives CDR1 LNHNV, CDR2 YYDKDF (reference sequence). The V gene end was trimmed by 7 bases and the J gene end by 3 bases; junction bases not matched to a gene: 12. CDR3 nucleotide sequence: TGTGCCACCAAGATGAGTACCGGGACTAACTACAATGAGCAGTTCTTC. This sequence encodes CATKMSTGTNYNEQFF. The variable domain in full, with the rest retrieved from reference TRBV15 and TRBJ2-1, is DAMVIQNPRYQVTQFGKPVTLSCSQTLNHNVMYWYQQKSSQAPKLLFHYYDKDFNNEADTPDNFQSRRPNTSFCFLDIRSPGLGDTAMYLCATKMSTGTNYNEQFFGPGTRLTVL.

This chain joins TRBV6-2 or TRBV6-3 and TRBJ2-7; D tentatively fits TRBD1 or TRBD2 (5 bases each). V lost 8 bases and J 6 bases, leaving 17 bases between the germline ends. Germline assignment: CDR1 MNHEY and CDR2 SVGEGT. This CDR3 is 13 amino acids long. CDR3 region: CASAGGVSTEQYF. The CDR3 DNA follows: TGTGCCAGCGCTGGGGGAGTGTCAACCGAGCAGTACTTC.

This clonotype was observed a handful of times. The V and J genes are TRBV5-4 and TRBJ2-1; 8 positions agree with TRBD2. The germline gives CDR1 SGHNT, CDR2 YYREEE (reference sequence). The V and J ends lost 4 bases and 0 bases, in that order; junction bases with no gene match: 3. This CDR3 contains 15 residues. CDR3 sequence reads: CASSHGTSSYNEQFF. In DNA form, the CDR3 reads TGTGCCAGCAGCCACGGGACTAGCTCCTACAATGAGCAGTTCTTC.

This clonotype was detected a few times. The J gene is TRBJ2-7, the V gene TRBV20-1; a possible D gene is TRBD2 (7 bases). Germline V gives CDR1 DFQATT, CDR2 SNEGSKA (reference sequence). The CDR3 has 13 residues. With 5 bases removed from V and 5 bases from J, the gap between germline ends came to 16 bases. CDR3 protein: CSARSGGLNEQYF. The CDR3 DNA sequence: TGCAGTGCTCGCTCGGGGGGCCTAAACGAGCAGTACTTC.

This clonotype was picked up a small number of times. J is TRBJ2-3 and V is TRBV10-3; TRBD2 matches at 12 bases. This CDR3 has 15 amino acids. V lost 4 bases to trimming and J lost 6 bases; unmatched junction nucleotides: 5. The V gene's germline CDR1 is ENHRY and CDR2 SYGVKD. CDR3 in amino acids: CAISAPSGGDDTQYF. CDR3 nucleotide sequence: TGTGCCATCAGTGCTCCTAGCGGGGGGGACGATACGCAGTATTTT.

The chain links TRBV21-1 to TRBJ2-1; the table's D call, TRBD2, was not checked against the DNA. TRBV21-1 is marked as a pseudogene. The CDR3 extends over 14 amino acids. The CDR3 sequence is CASGLAGADDEQFF. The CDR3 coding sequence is TGTGCCAGCGGACTAGCGGGAGCCGATGATGAGCAGTTCTTC.

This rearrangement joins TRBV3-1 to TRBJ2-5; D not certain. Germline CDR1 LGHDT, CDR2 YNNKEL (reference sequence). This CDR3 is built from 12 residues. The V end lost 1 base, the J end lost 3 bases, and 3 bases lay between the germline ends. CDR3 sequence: CASSQVKETQYF. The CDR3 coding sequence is TGTGCCAGCAGCCAAGTTAAAGAGACCCAGTACTTC.